Listed below are T cell receptor beta chains from one sample, sequenced in a study of blood T cell repertoires in COVID-19. Repertoires were generated with immunoSEQ multiplex PCR, while TCRdb's copy carries only in-frame clones and drops some. This sample has 290,000 or so clones, with approximately 90% found just once. The sample consisted of peripheral blood. The receptors here all came from a woman aged 25 to 39 with COVID-19, enrolled during active disease. The CDR3 runs from the conserved cysteine through the conserved F or W. A D gene is named only where the DNA matches it firmly. A row's size may be missing; if present it is once, few, many or a size class.

-,TRBJ1-4,TRBV3-1/TRBV3-2,-,TGTGCCAGCAGCCAAGCTGCTCGGGCGGGAGAAAAACTGTTTTTT,CASSQAARAGEKLFF
TRBD1,TRBJ1-2,TRBV28,-,TGTGCCACCTTAGACAGGGTTAATGGCTACACCTTC,CATLDRVNGYTF
-,TRBJ1-1,TRBV30,-,TGTGCCTGGTCCGCATCAGCGAGGAGCACTGAAGCTTTCTTT,CAWSASARSTEAFF
-,TRBJ1-5,TRBV5-6,-,TGTGCCAGCAGCCCCCCTTCTGACAGGTGGTATAACAATCAGCCCCAGCATTTT,CASSPPSDRWYNNQPQHF
-,TRBJ2-7,TRBV2,-,TGTGCCAGCAGTGAAGATAGGGGCAGTTCCTACGAGCAGTACTTC,CASSEDRGSSYEQYF
TRBD2,TRBJ2-1,TRBV3-1/TRBV3-2,-,TGTGCCAGCAGCCAAGATTGGCTAGCGGGAGCCAAGGAGCAGTTCTTC,CASSQDWLAGAKEQFF
-,TRBJ1-3,TRBV7-2,-,TGTGCCAGCAGCTTAGTGGCCGACTCTGGAAACACCATATATTTT,CASSLVADSGNTIYF
TRBD1,TRBJ1-1,TRBV6-5,-,TGTGCCAGCAGTTCTAGACAGGGGAACACTGAAGCTTTCTTT,CASSSRQGNTEAFF
TRBD1,TRBJ1-2,TRBV28,-,TGTGCCAGCAGTCCTATGAGAGGCAGGGGGCGTATCGTCTCCTTC,CASSPMRGRGRIVSF
TRBD1,TRBJ2-7,TRBV7-2,-,TGTGCCAGCAGCTTAGTTTCGGGACAGGGAACATACGAGCAGTACTTC,CASSLVSGQGTYEQYF
-,TRBJ2-7,TRBV6-5,few,TGTGCCAGCAGTTACTGGGGGACAAGCTACGAGCAGTACTTC,CASSYWGTSYEQYF
TRBD2,TRBJ2-7,TRBV10-2,-,TGCGCCAGCAGTGTAGCTAGCGGGAGCTACGAGCAGTACTTC,CASSVASGSYEQYF
-,TRBJ2-5,TRBV30,once,TGTGCCTCAACAGGGAGGGGGGAGACCCAGTACTTC,CASTGRGETQYF
-,TRBJ1-1,TRBV28,-,TGTGCCAGCAGCCGCAGGGAATTGGGAGCTTTCTTT,CASSRRELGAFF
-,TRBJ1-1,TRBV5-1,-,TGCGCCAGCAGCTTGGGGGGAGTCGCTGAAGCTTTCTTT,CASSLGGVAEAFF
-,TRBJ2-7,TRBV14,-,TGTGCCAGCAGCCAAGCGGGATTCAGCTCCTACGAGCAGTACTTC,CASSQAGFSSYEQYF
TRBD1,TRBJ1-1,TRBV4-1,-,TGCGCCAGCAGCCAAGATTTAACAGGGGGGCAGGGCACTGAAGCTTTCTTT,CASSQDLTGGQGTEAFF
-,TRBJ1-5,TRBV9,-,TGTGCCAGCAGCGTAGGACAGTCGGGGGAGCCCCAGCATTTT,CASSVGQSGEPQHF
-,TRBJ1-2,TRBV3-1/TRBV3-2,-,TGTGCCAGCAGCCAAGATATCGGCTATGGCTACACCTTC,CASSQDIGYGYTF
-,TRBJ1-1,TRBV19,-,TGTGCCAGTAGCCCCCATGGAGGGGAAGAGGGCACTGAAGCTTTCTTT,CASSPHGGEEGTEAFF
-,TRBJ1-1,TRBV5-1,-,TGCGCCAGCAGCTTGGAGGGGATCGGGAACACTGAAGCTTTCTTT,CASSLEGIGNTEAFF
TRBD1,TRBJ1-1,TRBV5-1,-,TGCGCCAGCAGCTTGAGACAGGGGAATACTGAAGCTTTCTTT,CASSLRQGNTEAFF
TRBD2,TRBJ2-7,TRBV19,once,TGTGCCAGTAGTATAGGAGGCGGGAGGGCCCATTACGAGCAGTACTTC,CASSIGGGRAHYEQYF
TRBD2,TRBJ2-1,TRBV3-1/TRBV3-2,-,TGTGCCAGCAGCCAACCTACTAGCGGGAGTAGGTATGAGCAGTTCTTC,CASSQPTSGSRYEQFF
TRBD2,TRBJ2-1,TRBV7-2,once,TGTGCCAGCAGCCCGACTAGCGGGAGTCCCTTGAATGAGCAGTTCTTC,CASSPTSGSPLNEQFF
-,TRBJ2-2,TRBV18,-,TGTGCCAGCTCACCACTCCCACAGGGAGGGACTAACACCGGGGAGCTGTTTTTT,CASSPLPQGGTNTGELFF